One sample yielded the 5 T cell receptor beta chains listed below, sequenced in a study of T cells in Graves' hyperthyroidism and ophthalmopathy. Authors of the study amplified TCR beta CDR3 regions from RNA transcripts. Initially, a first-round RT-PCR of the TCR CDR3 employed the HTBI primer set. TCRdb re-analysed the multiplex PCR reads in MiXCR, keeping a single row per CDR3 protein. The data contain about 180,000 distinct CDR3 sequences, 17% of them seen just once; the ten biggest clones take up roughly 30%. Sample: blood. These TCRs come from a woman between 45 and 65 years old with Graves' hyperthyroidism.

This clonotype occurred once. This may stem from a read error, because a much larger clone lies one nucleotide away. The J gene is TRBJ2-1, the V gene TRBV6-2 or TRBV6-3; no clear D. CDR3 length: 14 residues. Germline CDR1 is MNHEY and CDR2 is SVGEGT. The CDR3 DNA reads as TGTGCCAGCAATTACTCGACGCGCTACAATGAGCGGTTCTTC. It codes for CASNYSTRYNERFF.

This clonotype showed up many times. The chain joins TRBV19 to TRBJ2-7; weak D call: TRBD1 (7 bases). Trimming pared 4 bases from V and 6 bases from J, leaving 13 bases between. The CDR3 consists of 13 residues. From germline, CDR1 is LNHDA and CDR2 SQIVND (reference sequence). CDR3 in DNA: TGTGCCAGTAGTAGATCGCGGGACAGCGAGCAGTACTTC. As protein: CASSRSRDSEQYF.

This clonotype has a count of ten or more. The V gene is TRBV20-1, the J gene TRBJ1-5; possibly TRBD1 for D (5 bases). The CDR3 spans 14 residues. V lost 3 bases to trimming and J lost 5 bases, with 14 bases between them. CDR1 is DFQATT, CDR2 SNEGSKA, per germline (reference sequence). The CDR3 here is CSASLGGGDQPQHF. The CDR3 bases are TGCAGTGCTAGCCTCGGGGGAGGGGATCAGCCCCAGCATTTT.

The CDR3 sequence: CASKLAGGPDNEQFF. For the CDR3, the DNA is TGCGCCAGCAAATTAGCGGGAGGGCCCGACAATGAGCAGTTCTTC. The chain is built from TRBV5-1 and TRBJ2-1; TRBD2 matches 11 bases. Trimming cost V 6 bases and J 5 bases; bases outside gene matches: 7. The CDR3 is 15 residues long. The germline gives CDR1 SGHRS, CDR2 YFSETQ.

This clonotype was counted at least ten times. V is TRBV20-1 and J is TRBJ2-3; 14 bases align to TRBD2. The CDR3 runs to 16 residues. V gave up 6 bases and J gave up 2 bases; unmatched junction bases: 7. The germline CDR1 and CDR2 sequences are DFQATT and SNEGSKA (reference sequence). CDR3 in amino acids: CSATRTSGGNTDTQYF. The CDR3 bases are TGCAGTGCCACTCGGACTAGCGGGGGGAACACAGATACGCAGTATTTT.